What follows is one T cell receptor beta chain and its context. Its specific antigen is unknown. Base qualities are missing; no much larger clone stands one base away. The library was made by the immunoSEQ multiplex PCR assay. A mixture of 60 forward primers for TCR Vbeta segments and 13 reverse primers for TCR Jbeta segments was used in the multiplex PCR. Amplification of the CDR3 region of rearranged TCR beta genes was performed with a multiplex PCR assay on genomic DNA. The amplified TCR beta libraries were sequenced on the Illumina HiSeq System as 87-base-pair reads. The source study handled its data this way. A later analysis counted tens of millions of unique TCR beta chains across the 650 to 800 repertoires, and about 10 million of these chains were shared by at least two donors. Raw reads were error-corrected and collapsed into unique sequences with a nearest-neighbor algorithm that merged closely related sequences to remove PCR and sequencing errors. Alignment of CDR3 sequences to IMGT reference sequences was used to assign V, D and J gene segments. Each retained sequence needed at least a six-nucleotide match to both a V gene segment and a J gene segment. Rearrangements were called productive when the CDR3 lacked stop codons and stayed in frame with V and J; all others were non-productive. CDR3 was defined by IMGT convention, running from the second conserved V-encoded cysteine to the conserved J-encoded phenylalanine. In an earlier analysis of around 540 of the donors, sequences lacking an unambiguous match to a single V gene segment were excluded. In an earlier analysis of 587 of the donors, V segments were called functional above 56.7% productive rearrangements and were called segregating when the between-donor standard deviation exceeded 5%. A statistical classification framework was built to diagnose cytomegalovirus status from the catalog of TCR beta chain sequences. A later analysis assigned V and J genes by comparing TCR nucleotide sequences with IMGT/GENE-DB human TR gene sequences. The TCRdist pipeline was used in a later analysis to assign CDR3 sequences and most-parsimonious VDJ recombination scenarios. In a later analysis, each TCR beta chain was defined by its CDR3 amino acid sequence together with its V-gene family, and reads lacking a unique V-gene family were excluded. To address suspected cross-contamination and a sequencing artifact, a later analysis removed several hundred highly shared, low-generation-probability nucleotide sequences. For each public chain, a later analysis derived a clonal expansion index from normalized ranks of inferred template counts within each repertoire. A later analysis computed generation probabilities with a VDJ recombination model fitted to out-of-frame rearrangements, and checked the results against IGoR. A later analysis scored TCR-TCR, TCR-HLA and TCR-CMV co-occurrence with hypergeometric tests, applying a repertoire-size bias correction to TCR pairs. To estimate false discovery rates, a later analysis permuted the HLA or CMV assignments 20 times. A later analysis grouped co-occurring TCRs with DBSCAN, adding TCRdist sequence similarity when clustering within HLA-allele-positive subsets. Repertoires with fewer than 30,000 or more than 120,000 public chains, plus five repertoires with anomalous nucleotide sharing, were excluded from co-occurrence clustering. TCRdb holds this immuneACCESS table with in-frame rearrangements only. Some clones are missing; in checked studies, unresolved V genes explain under half, and the rest has no known cause. The V and J calls and the clone size are those of that table, but D and trimming were determined from the DNA. The sample records fewer than 90,000 clones, 70% to 90% of which are singletons. The top ten clones comprise 5% to 8.5% of the sample.

This sample stems from a study of cytomegalovirus exposure and HLA in healthy donors (TCRdb year 2017). Broadly, across the study: An earlier analysis of about 560 of the donors reported under 300 Gb of sequence data and 117 million unique TCR beta sequences obtained from about 200 million T cells. An early release covering about 600 HLA-typed donors comprised approximately 290 gigabases of sequencing data and about 90 million unique TCR sequences. Among the roughly 370 genotyped donors, around 79% belonged to the genetic ancestry cluster associated with self-reported Caucasian donors. The study aimed to test whether signatures of past pathogen exposure could be identified by cataloging public T cell receptors. The study used immunosequencing to profile the T cell repertoires of hundreds of subjects and linked those repertoires to cytomegalovirus serostatus. In addition to the first cohort of around 670 subjects, a separate validation cohort of 120 different subjects was used. High-throughput TCR immunosequencing, statistical association of individual TCRs with disease status, and machine learning were combined to predict cytomegalovirus infection status. A later analysis re-examined previously published TCR beta repertoires from several hundred donors and added high-resolution HLA genotyping to investigate patterns of TCR occurrence. In the later analysis, no new phenotypic data were used to find candidate immune exposures; instead, reliance was placed on TCR beta sequences and their occurrence across donors. An earlier analysis of several hundred of the donors used high-throughput TCR beta sequencing to judge whether each TCR beta V gene segment behaved as functional or pseudogenic. Donor age, sex, ethnicity and CMV serostatus were compiled alongside the repertoire data. Genome-wide SNP genotypes for about 60% of the 666 donors were used in a later genetic analysis, which treated that subset as a discovery cohort. Every repertoire in the discovery cohort had been generated on one and the same sequencing platform. Class I and class II HLA loci were covered by the typing at four-digit resolution. The number of typed donors differed by locus: roughly 629-640 for A, B, C, DRB1 and DQB1; roughly 510 for DQA1; approximately 600 for DPA1; and around 450 for DPB1. Several DR-DQ haplotypes were treated as single units for association and clustering because of strong linkage in the cohort. Among roughly 400 genotyped donors of the cohort, an average of about 240,000 unique TCR beta nucleotide sequences were sequenced per donor, 15% to 20% of them non-productive. The paper's findings and limits, for the study overall: Compared with equally common non-associated chains, HLA-associated TCR beta chains in a later analysis were more clonally expanded and had lower generation probabilities. In a later analysis, most CMV-associated TCR beta chains were found to appear HLA-restricted, with HLA associations seemingly driven largely by CMV exposure. Presence/absence analyses assumed roughly uniform sequencing depth across donors, an assumption that may not hold. A later genetic analysis reported fewer N-insertions in productive TCRs among donors in an Asian-associated ancestry cluster than the roughly 700-donor mean. In a later analysis, some 17,000 TCR beta sequences were associated with specific HLA alleles at a false discovery rate of 0.05. A group of highly shared sequence variants was considered likely to be a technical artifact of the sequencing pipeline. The earlier analysis of about 600 of the donors excluded seventeen rarely observed V segments, including chromosome 9 orphons, because counts were too low. Some IMGT-functional V segments, including TRBV6-2 and TRBV6-3, could not be distinguished by the 87-base-pair reads and were therefore excluded. In a later genetic analysis, a missense DCLRE1C variant was associated with V-gene and J-gene trimming of TCR beta chains, and the association was replicated in an independent cohort. A later analysis reported that several top co-occurrence clusters appeared linked to parvovirus B19, influenza, CMV and Epstein-Barr virus. In this cohort, only TCR beta chains were sequenced, and detectable features were limited by the absence of alpha or paired-chain data. According to the authors, the approach could potentially be generalized to other disease states and immunological phenotypes. Linkage disequilibrium might explain the correlated functional status among segregating V segments, but an unknown experimental factor could not be excluded. Broadly in line with IMGT annotations, most TCR beta V segments showed up in productive rearrangements about 87% or about 30% of the time in an earlier analysis of roughly 590 of the donors. When HLA alleles, especially DR and DQ, strongly co-occurred, attributing TCR associations to individual alleles was difficult. In the study, approximately 150 TCR beta chains were listed as associated with cytomegalovirus. A further reported finding was that TCR beta sequences accurately predicted the HLA-A and HLA-B alleles for most subjects in the first cohort. In a later analysis, the rate of TCR association differed among HLA loci, with DRB1 alleles having the most associated TCRs and HLA-C alleles having the fewest. In both the original and validation cohorts, the classifier was reported to diagnose cytomegalovirus status with high specificity and sensitivity. CMV serostatus was the only immune exposure information available for the cohort. Because HLA typing was unavailable for some donors at each locus, only the typed subset was used in association tests. While some public TCRs were present in many individuals, most TCR sequences turned up only very rarely across donors. Three of the identified cytomegalovirus-associated TCR beta chains were confirmed in vitro to be specific for cytomegalovirus antigens.

The cohort comprised 550 to 700 healthy bone marrow donors. At the time of sampling, every cohort member was nominally healthy, though immune exposures that went unrecorded were likely present. CMV serostatus was recorded as positive for some 300 and negative for 352 of the 666 cohort members, whereas no CMV serostatus was recorded for the donor in question. Each donor provided a peripheral blood sample, and peripheral blood mononuclear cells were used for TCR beta sequencing. Genomic DNA was extracted from the blood cell samples with the Qiagen DNeasy Blood Extraction Kit. V loses 0 bases of germline sequence and J loses 8 bases, and the interval between the two ends is 11 bases. Inclusive of the bounding cysteine and phenylalanine, the CDR3 is 14 residues long. The sequence is cut down to CDR3 DNA, 42 bases in frame from base 1. CDR1 and CDR2 (LGHNA, YNFKEQ) derive from the germline V gene.

This clonotype originated in a human donor in good health. The V and J segments used are TRBV4-2 and TRBJ2-1; D gene: possibly TRBD2, on 6 matching bases. The sequenced material came from PBMCs. The CDR3 protein sequence reads: CASSQDPGVDEQFF. At the DNA level, the sequence is TGTGCCAGCAGCCAAGACCCGGGGGTCGATGAGCAGTTCTTC.